The clone carrying this T cell receptor beta chain was seen only a few times. TCRdb reprocessed the 5' RACE reads via MiXCR and lists one record per CDR3 protein. The repertoire has roughly 500,000 distinct CDR3 sequences, 19% of them found once; the top ten carry roughly an eighth. This sample was taken from a study of T cells after yellow fever vaccination. Trimming took 6 bases from V and 7 from J, leaving 15 bases between them. This CDR3 region has 14 residues. The V gene's germline CDR1 is KGHSH and CDR2 LQKENI. Sequencing used PBMCs, obtained 15 days after the yellow fever booster vaccination. The TCR sequence derives from a young man who received the YFV17D yellow fever vaccine. V and J are TRBV18 and TRBJ1-4; D remains ambiguous. The CDR3 DNA reads TGTGCCAGCTCGGCCTTTGGGGTTGGTGAAAAACTGTTTTTT. As protein: CASSAFGVGEKLFF.